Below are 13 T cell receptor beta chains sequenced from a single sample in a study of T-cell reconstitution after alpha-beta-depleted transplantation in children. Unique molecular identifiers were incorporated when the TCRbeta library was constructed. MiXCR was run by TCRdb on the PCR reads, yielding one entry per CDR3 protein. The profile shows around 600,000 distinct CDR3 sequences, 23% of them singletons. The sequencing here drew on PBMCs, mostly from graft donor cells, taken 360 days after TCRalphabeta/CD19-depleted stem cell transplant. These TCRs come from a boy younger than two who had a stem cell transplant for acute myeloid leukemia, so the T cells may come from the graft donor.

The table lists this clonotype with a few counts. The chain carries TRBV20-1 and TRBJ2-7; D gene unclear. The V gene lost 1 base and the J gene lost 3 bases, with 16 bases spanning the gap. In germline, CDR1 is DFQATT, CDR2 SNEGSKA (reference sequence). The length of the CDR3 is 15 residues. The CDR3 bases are TGCAGTGCTAGAGCCCCGACAATCCCCTTCTACGAGCAGTACGTC. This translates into CSARAPTIPFYEQYV.

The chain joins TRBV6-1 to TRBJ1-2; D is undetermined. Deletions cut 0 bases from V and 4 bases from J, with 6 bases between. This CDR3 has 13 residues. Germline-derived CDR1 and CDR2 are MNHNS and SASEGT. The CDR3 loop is CASSEALLYGYTF. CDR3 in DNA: TGTGCCAGCAGTGAAGCCCTCCTCTATGGCTACACCTTC.

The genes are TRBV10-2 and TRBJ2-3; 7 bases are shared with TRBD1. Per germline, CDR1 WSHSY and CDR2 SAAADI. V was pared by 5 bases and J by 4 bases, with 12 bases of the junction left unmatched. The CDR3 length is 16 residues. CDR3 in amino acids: CASSSRQGVKSDTQYF. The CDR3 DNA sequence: TGCGCCAGCAGTTCCCGACAGGGTGTCAAATCAGATACGCAGTATTTT.

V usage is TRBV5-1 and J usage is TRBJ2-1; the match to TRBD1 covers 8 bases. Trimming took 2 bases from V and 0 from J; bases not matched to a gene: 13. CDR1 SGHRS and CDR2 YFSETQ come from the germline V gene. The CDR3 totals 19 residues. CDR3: CASSLEPTRTGSSYNEQFF. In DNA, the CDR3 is TGCGCCAGCAGCTTAGAACCCACCCGGACAGGGAGCTCCTACAATGAGCAGTTCTTC.

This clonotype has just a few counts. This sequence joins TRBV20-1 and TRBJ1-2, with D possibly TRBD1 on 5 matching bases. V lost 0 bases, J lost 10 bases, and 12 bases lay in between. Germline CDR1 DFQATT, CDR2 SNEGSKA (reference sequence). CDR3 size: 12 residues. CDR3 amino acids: CSAREVGQLYTF. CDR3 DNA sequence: TGCAGTGCTAGAGAAGTGGGGCAGCTCTACACCTTC.

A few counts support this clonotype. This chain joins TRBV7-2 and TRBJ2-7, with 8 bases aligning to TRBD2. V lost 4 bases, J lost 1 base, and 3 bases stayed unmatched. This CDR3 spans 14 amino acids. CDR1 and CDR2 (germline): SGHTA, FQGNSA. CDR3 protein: CASSSSGLSYEQYF. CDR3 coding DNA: TGTGCCAGCAGCTCTAGCGGGCTATCCTACGAGCAGTACTTC.

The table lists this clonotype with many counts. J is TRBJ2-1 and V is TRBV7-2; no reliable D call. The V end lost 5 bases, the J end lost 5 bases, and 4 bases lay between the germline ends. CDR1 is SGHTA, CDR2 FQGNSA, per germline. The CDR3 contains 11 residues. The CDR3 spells CASSEHNEQFF. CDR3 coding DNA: TGTGCCAGCAGCGAGCACAATGAGCAGTTCTTC.

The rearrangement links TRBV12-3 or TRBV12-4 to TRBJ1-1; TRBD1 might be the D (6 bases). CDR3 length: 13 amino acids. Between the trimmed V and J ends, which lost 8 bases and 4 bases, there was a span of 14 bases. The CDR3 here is CASGLGGRTEAFF. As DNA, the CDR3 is TGTGCCAGCGGACTAGGGGGGCGCACTGAAGCTTTCTTT.

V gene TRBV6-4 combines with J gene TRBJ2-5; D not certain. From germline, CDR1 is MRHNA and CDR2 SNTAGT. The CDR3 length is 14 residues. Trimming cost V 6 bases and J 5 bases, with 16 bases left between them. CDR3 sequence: CASSPPGSRETQYF. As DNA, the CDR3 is TGTGCCAGCAGCCCACCCGGGTCACGGGAGACCCAGTACTTC.

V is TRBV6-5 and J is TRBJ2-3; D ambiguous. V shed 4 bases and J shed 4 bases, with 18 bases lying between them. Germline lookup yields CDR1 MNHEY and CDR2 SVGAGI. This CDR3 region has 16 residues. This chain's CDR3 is CASSSSWSPTPDTQYF. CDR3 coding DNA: TGTGCCAGCAGTTCCTCTTGGTCCCCCACCCCAGATACGCAGTATTTT.

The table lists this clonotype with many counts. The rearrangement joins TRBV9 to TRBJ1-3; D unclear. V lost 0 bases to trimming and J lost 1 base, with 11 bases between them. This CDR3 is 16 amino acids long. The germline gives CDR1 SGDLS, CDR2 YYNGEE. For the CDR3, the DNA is TGTGCCAGCAGCGTAGGTGGGGTTCGGTCTGGAAACACCATATATTTT. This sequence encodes CASSVGGVRSGNTIYF.

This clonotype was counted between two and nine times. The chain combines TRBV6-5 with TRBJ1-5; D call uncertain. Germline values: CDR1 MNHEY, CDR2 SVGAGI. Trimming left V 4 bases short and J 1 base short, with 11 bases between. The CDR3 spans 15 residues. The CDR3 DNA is TGTGCCAGCAGTTGGACGAAGGAGAGCAATCAGCCCCAGCATTTT. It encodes CASSWTKESNQPQHF.

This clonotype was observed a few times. The CDR3 reads CSALRGYGNQPQHF. CDR3 DNA: TGCAGTGCTCTCAGGGGGTACGGCAATCAGCCCCAGCATTTT. This chain links TRBV20-1 with TRBJ1-5; 7 positions match TRBD1. Germline V gives CDR1 DFQATT, CDR2 SNEGSKA (reference sequence). The ends lost 5 bases at V and 2 bases at J; junction bases unmatched: 6. The CDR3 spans 14 residues.